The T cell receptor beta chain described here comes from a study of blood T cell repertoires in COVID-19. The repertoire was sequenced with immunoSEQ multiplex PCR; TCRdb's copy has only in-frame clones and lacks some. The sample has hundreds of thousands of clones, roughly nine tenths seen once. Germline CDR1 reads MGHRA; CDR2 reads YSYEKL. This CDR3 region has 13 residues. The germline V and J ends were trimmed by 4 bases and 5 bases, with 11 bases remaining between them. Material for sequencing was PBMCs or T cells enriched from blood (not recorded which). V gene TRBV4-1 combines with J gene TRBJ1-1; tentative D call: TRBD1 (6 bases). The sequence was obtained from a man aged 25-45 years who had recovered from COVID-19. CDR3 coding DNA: TGCGCCAGCAGCCTTACAGGGTCGACTGAAGCTTTCTTT. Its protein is CASSLTGSTEAFF.